Reported below is one T cell receptor (beta chain). The antigen is undetermined. Amplification targeted the TCR beta CDR3 regions, with RNA transcripts as the source material. The workflow started with a first-round RT-PCR run with HTBI primers and then moved on to a second-round multiplex PCR. MiXCR was run by TCRdb on the multiplex PCR reads, yielding one entry per CDR3 protein. The sample has about 640,000 distinct CDR3 sequences, more than 40% seen once. Moderate-to-severe activity, CAS at least 3, NOSPECS at least 4 and duration under 3 months characterized donors with ophthalmopathy. Certain patients, namely those with other autoimmune diseases, uncontrolled infections, pregnancy or lactation, were excluded. The sample belongs to a study of Graves' ophthalmopathy and Graves' hyperthyroidism. In the study overall: Blood was drawn at initial diagnosis, before any treatment. Whole-study findings and limits: In blood appeared most of the expanded thyroid clonotypes whose frequency exceeded 0.001.

The germline CDR1 and CDR2 sequences are SGHTA and FQGNSA. The CDR3 consists of 16 residues. Deletions cut 1 base from V and 8 bases from J, with 20 bases between. The TCR was taken from an adult man with Graves' ophthalmopathy. Input material: peripheral blood. The V and J genes are TRBV7-2 and TRBJ1-2; D is possibly TRBD1 (5 bases). The CDR3 region is CASSLGLSGGFEGYTF. CDR3 in DNA: TGTGCCAGCAGCTTAGGCCTTAGCGGGGGTTTTGAAGGCTACACCTTC.